This T cell receptor (beta chain) was captured by sequencing in a study of beta chain features in type 1 diabetes. The study's findings and limits: Type 1 diabetes patients showed a moderate but significant shortening of TCRB CDR3s in all four CD4+ subsets.

cDNA synthesis used the whole RNA isolate, giving expressed TCRB sequences. Method: immunoSEQ multiplex PCR; TCRdb's copy keeps in-frame clones and lacks some. This sample carries roughly 150,000 clones, 7.8% of them seen once, and the ten largest clones take 0.94%. The CDR3 contains 16 residues. Germline V gene lookup returns CDR1 LNHDA and CDR2 SQIVND (reference sequence). Trimming cost V 5 bases and J 3 bases, with 17 bases left between them. It was via CD45RO/CCR7/CD25/CD127/CD95/CD27 that CD4+ naive, central memory, regulatory and stem cell-like memory cells were sorted. This clone has just a few counts. Its target is not known.

Material for sequencing was central memory CD4+ T cells from blood. This TCR derives from a woman in her 40s with type 1 diabetes. The rearrangement joins TRBV19 to TRBJ2-1; D may be TRBD2 (6 bases). Here the CDR3 DNA reads TGTGCCAGTAGTTCTGGGACTTCAACTAACTACAATGAGCAGTTCTTC. Protein sequence: CASSSGTSTNYNEQFF.